This TCR beta chain was captured in a study of T cells in localized non-small cell lung cancer. Study-wide results and caveats: The appearance of a median roughly 61 of the top 100 tumor clones was seen in adjacent lung.

Libraries were prepared by immunoSEQ multiplex PCR; TCRdb keeps only in-frame clonotypes and omits some of them. Altogether under 2,000 clones are present, roughly 29% being singletons, with the ten largest covering over 12%. The germline V gene has CDR1 KGHSH and CDR2 LQKENI. This CDR3 region has 18 residues. Trimming took 2 bases from V and 7 from J; bases not matched to a gene: 16. Turning to this clone: Its antigen is unknown.

The chain couples TRBV18 to TRBJ2-1, with 8 positions matching TRBD1. This clonotype originated in a woman aged 35 to 70 with stage I lung adenocarcinoma. The sample in question was lung tumor tissue, obtained before any cancer treatment. The CDR3 nucleotides are TGTGCCAGCTCACCATCCATTCAGACAGGGGAAGGTGGGAATGAGCAGTTCTTC. This sequence encodes CASSPSIQTGEGGNEQFF.